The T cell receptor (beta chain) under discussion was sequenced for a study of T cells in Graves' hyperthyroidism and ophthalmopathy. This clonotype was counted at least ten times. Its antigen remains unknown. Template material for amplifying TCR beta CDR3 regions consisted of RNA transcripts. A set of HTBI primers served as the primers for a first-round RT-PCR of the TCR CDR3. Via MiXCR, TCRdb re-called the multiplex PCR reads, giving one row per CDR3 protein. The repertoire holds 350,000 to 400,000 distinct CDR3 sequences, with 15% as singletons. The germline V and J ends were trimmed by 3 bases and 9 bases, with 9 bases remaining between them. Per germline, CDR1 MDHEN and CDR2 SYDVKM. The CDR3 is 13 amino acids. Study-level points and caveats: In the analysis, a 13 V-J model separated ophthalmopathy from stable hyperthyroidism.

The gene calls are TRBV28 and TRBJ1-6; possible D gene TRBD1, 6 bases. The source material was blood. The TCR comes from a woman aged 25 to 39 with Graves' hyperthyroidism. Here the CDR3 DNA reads TGTGCCAGCAGTTTGCAGGGGATTTCACCCCTCCACTTT. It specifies CASSLQGISPLHF.